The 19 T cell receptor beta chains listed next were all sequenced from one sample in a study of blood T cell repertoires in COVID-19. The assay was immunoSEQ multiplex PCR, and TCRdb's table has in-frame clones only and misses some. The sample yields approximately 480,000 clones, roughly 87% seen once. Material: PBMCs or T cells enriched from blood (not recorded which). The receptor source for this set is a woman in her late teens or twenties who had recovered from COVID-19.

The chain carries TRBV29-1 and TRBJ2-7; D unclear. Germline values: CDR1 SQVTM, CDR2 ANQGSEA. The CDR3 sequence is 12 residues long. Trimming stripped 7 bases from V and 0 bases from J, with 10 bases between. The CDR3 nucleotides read TGCAGCGCCGTCGGGTTCTCCTACGAGCAGTACTTC. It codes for CSAVGFSYEQYF.

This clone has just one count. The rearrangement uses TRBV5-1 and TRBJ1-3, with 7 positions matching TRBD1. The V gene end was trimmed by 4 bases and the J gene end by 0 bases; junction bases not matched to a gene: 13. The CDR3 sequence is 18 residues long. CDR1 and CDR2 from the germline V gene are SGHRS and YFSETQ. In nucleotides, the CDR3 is TGCGCCAGCAGCGACAGGGACTCTTTAACCTTCTCTGGAAACACCATATATTTT. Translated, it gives CASSDRDSLTFSGNTIYF.

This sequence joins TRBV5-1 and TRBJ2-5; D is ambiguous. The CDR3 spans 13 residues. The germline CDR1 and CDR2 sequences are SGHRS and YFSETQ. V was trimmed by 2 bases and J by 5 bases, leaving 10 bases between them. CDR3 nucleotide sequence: TGCGCCAGCAGCTTAGGCGCGGCGGAGACCCAGTACTTC. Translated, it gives CASSLGAAETQYF.

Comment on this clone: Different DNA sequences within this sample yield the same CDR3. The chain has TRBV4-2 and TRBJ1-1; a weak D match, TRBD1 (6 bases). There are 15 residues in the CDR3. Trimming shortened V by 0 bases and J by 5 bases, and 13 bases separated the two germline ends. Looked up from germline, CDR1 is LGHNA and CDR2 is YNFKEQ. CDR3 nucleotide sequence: TGTGCCAGCAGCCAAGATGGGGGGGCGAGGACTGAAGCTTTCTTT. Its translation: CASSQDGGARTEAFF.

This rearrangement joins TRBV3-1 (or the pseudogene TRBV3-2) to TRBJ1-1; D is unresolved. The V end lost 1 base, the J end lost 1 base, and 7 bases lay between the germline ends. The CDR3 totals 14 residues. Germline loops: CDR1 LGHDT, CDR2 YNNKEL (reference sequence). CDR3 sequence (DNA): TGTGCCAGCAGCCAAGCTTCTAGGAACACTGAAGCTTTCTTT. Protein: CASSQASRNTEAFF.

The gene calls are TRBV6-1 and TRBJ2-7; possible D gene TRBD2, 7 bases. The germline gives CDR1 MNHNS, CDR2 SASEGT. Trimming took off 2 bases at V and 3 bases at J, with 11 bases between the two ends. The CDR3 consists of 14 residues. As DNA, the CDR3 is TGTGCCAGCAGTGAAAGGGGGGGCGTCTACGAGCAGTACTTC. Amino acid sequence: CASSERGGVYEQYF.

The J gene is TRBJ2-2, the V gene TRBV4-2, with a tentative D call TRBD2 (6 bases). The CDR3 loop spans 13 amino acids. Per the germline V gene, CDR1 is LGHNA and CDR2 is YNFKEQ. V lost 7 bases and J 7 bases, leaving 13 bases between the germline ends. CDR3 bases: TGTGCCAGCACCCGACTAGAGGGCGGGGAGCTGTTTTTT. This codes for CASTRLEGGELFF.

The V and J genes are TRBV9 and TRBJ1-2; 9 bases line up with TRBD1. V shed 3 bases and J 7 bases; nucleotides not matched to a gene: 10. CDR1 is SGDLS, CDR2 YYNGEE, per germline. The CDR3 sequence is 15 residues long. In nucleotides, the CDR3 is TGTGCCAGCAGCGAGTACAGGGGGCCGGGGGGTGGCTACACCTTC. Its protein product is CASSEYRGPGGGYTF. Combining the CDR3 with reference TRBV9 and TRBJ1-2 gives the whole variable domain DSGVTQTPKHLITATGQRVTLRCSPRSGDLSVYWYQQSLDQGLQFLIQYYNGEERAKGNILERFSAQQFPDLHSELNLSSLELGDSALYFCASSEYRGPGGGYTFGSGTRLTVV.

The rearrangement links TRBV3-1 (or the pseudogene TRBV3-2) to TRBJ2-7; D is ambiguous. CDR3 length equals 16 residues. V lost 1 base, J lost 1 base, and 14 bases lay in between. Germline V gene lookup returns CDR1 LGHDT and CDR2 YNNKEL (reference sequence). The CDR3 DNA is TGTGCCAGCAGCCAAGCGCAGTCCCGTCGATCCTACGAGCAGTACTTC. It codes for CASSQAQSRRSYEQYF.

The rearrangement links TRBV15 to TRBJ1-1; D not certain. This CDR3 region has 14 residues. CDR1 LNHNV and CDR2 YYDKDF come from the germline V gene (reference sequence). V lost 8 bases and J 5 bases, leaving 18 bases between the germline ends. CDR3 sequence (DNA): TGTGCCACCCGCGCCTTGAGTAAATCAACTGAAGCTTTCTTT. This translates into CATRALSKSTEAFF.

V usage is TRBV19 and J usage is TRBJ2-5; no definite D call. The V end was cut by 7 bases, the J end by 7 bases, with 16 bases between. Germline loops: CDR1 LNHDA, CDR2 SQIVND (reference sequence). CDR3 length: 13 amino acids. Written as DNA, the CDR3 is TGTGCCAGTACCGATGTCCCCGCCGGGACCCAGTACTTC. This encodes CASTDVPAGTQYF.

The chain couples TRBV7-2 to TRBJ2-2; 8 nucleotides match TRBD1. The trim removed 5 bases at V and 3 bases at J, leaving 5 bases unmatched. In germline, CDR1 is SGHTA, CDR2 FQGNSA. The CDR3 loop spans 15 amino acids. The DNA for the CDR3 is TGTGCCAGCAGCAGTAGACAGGGGTACACCGGGGAGCTGTTTTTT. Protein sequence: CASSSRQGYTGELFF.

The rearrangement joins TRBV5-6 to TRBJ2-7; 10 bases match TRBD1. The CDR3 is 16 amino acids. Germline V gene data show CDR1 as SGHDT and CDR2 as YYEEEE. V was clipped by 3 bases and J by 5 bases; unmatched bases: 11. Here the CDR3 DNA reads TGTGCCAGCAGCTCCCGGGACAGGGGTCCCATCCACGAGCAGTACTTC. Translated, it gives CASSSRDRGPIHEQYF. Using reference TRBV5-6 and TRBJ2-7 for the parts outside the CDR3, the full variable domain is DAGVTQSPTHLIKTRGQQVTLRCSPKSGHDTVSWYQQALGQGPQFIFQYYEEEERQRGNFPDRFSGHQFPNYSSELNVNALLLGDSALYLCASSSRDRGPIHEQYFGPGTRLTVT.

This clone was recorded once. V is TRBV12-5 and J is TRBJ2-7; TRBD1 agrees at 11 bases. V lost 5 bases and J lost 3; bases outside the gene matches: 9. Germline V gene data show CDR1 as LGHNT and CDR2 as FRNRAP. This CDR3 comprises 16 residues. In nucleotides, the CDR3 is TGTGCTAGTGGTCTCGACAGGGGACAGGGGGACTACGAGCAGTACTTC. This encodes CASGLDRGQGDYEQYF.

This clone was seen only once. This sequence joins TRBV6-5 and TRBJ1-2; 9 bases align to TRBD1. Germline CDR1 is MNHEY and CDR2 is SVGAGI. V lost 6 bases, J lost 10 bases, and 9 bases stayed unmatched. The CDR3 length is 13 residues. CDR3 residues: CASSRDRDFAYTF. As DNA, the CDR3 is TGTGCCAGCAGCCGGGACAGGGATTTTGCCTACACCTTC.

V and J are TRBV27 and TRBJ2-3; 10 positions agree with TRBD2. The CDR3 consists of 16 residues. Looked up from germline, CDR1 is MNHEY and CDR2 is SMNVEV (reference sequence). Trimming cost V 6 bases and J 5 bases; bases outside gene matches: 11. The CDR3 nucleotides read TGTGCCAGCAGCTCCCCCAGCGGGGGGGCAAAAGATACGCAGTATTTT. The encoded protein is CASSSPSGGAKDTQYF.

CDR3 DNA sequence: TGTGCCAGCAGCCCGCGGGAGGGGGCTAAGAGGACTGAAGCTTTCTTT. Amino acids: CASSPREGAKRTEAFF. V is TRBV3-1 (or the pseudogene TRBV3-2) and J is TRBJ1-1, with 7 bases lining up with TRBD1. The CDR3 is 16 amino acids. V lost 4 bases, J lost 5 bases, and 13 bases stayed unmatched. CDR1 and CDR2 (germline): LGHDT, YNNKEL (reference sequence).

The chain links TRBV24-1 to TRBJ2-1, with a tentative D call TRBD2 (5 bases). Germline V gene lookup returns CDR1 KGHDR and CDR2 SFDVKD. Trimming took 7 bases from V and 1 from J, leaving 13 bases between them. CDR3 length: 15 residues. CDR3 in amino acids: CATSEAEDSYNEQFF. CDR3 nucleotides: TGTGCCACCAGCGAAGCGGAAGATTCCTACAATGAGCAGTTCTTC.

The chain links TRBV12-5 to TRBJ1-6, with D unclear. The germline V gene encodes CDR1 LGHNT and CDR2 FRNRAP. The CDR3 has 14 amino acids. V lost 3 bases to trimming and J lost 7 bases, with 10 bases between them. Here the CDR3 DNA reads TGTGCTAGTGGTTTTATGGGAGGGAATTCACCCCTCCACTTT. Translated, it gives CASGFMGGNSPLHF.